The source of this T cell receptor (beta chain) is a study of OX40 agonist ivuxolimab in advanced cancers. Whole-study context: Cohort: about 82% men, mean age approximately 64, aged about 20 to 85.

Systemic immunosuppression or a history of autoimmune disease excluded patients. Sequenced by immunoSEQ multiplex PCR; TCRdb stores in-frame clones only, minus some. The table has roughly 48,000 clones, 70% to 80% seen once; the top ten hold about 2.1%. After removal of 2 bases from V and 2 bases from J, the junction contained 9 bases not matched to a gene. CDR3 length equals 16 residues. CDR1 is MNHEY, CDR2 SVGAGI, per germline. The rearrangement links TRBV6-5 to TRBJ2-7; 7 bases fit TRBD2. Specimen: CD4+ or CD8+ T cells sorted from blood, collected in a trial of the OX40 agonist ivuxolimab. The receptor's source is an adult with an advanced solid tumor such as melanoma, head and neck, liver or kidney cancer. Here the CDR3 DNA reads TGTGCCAGCAGTTACGGCGAGGGAGGGCCCACCTACGAGCAGTACTTC. Protein: CASSYGEGGPTYEQYF.